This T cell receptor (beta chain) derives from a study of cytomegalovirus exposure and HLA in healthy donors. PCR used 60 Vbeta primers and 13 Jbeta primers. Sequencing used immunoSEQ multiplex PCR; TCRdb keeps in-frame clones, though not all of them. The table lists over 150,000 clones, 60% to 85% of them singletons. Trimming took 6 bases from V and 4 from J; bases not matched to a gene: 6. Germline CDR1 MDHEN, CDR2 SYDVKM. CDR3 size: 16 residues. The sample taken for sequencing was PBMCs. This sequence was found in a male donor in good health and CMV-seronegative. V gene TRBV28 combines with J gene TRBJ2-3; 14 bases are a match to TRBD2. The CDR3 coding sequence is TGTGCCAGCAGCCGAGGGACTAGCGGGAGTCCAGATACGCAGTATTTT. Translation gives CASSRGTSGSPDTQYF.